This TCR beta chain was captured by sequencing in a study of T-cell memory formation after mild COVID-19. For the study at large: Each donor largely had its own TCR clusters. Notes on the study in general: Whether day 37 second-wave clones are SARS-CoV-2-specific was not confirmed. Contracting CD4+ clones were located mainly in CM and EM, and CD8+ clones in EMRA.

V gave up 4 bases and J gave up 4 bases; unmatched junction bases: 5. CDR3 length: 14 residues. CDR1 SGHRS and CDR2 YFSETQ come from the germline V gene. After 5'RACE with constant-segment primers, TCR alpha and TCR beta cDNA libraries carrying sample barcodes and UMIs were obtained. TCRdb independently ran MiXCR on the 5' RACE reads; one entry per CDR3 protein. The sample holds 250,000 to 300,000 distinct CDR3 sequences, roughly 8.2% seen once. This clonotype was recorded a few times. The antigen remains undetermined. Sequenced input: PBMCs or a T cell subset sorted from them (not recorded which). The sequence was obtained from a man aged 18-30 years who had mild COVID-19 (a few samples of this study predate the infection). Cell type and time point are not known. The genes are TRBV5-1 and TRBJ1-2; 9 nucleotides agree with TRBD1. The CDR3 bases are TGCGCCAGCAGCGAACAGGGGGCTAGCTATGGCTACACCTTC. It specifies CASSEQGASYGYTF.